This T cell receptor (beta chain) was recovered during a study of spatial heterogeneity in lung cancer. The wider study: Beta-chain sequences were consistently detected more often than alpha-chain sequences. Strongly correlated with TCR transcript counts in tumor regions was a T cell module score, which was a transcriptional module score calculated from matched bulk RNA-seq.

Study outcomes and limitations: Intratumoral expanded alpha and beta TCR counts were found to track tumor mutation counts.

Time point defined: sample taken at primary tumor resection. The donor group consisted of 55 to 85 patients who had untreated, early-stage non-small cell lung cancer. Unique molecular identifiers tagged every individual TCR cDNA molecule. TCRdb fed the 5' RACE reads into MiXCR, producing one record per CDR3 protein. In the table there are about 20,000 distinct CDR3 sequences, around a sixth of which are singletons. As for this clonotype: What it binds is not known.

Sequenced material: lung tumor tissue, taken at surgery. The TCR originated in a female donor with early-stage non-small cell lung cancer.

CDR3 in DNA: TGTGCCAGCAGTGTGGGGGGACAGGGCTACGAGCAGTACTTC. Translating it yields CASSVGGQGYEQYF. The V gene is TRBV6-1, the J gene TRBJ2-7; 9 bases are a match to TRBD1. Per germline, CDR1 MNHNS and CDR2 SASEGT. The junction had 4 bases not matched to a gene; V was cut back by 4 bases and J by 3 bases. This CDR3 region has 14 residues.